Each of the 13 T cell receptor beta chains below was sequenced from the same sample in a study of response to subunit inactivated influenza vaccine. TCRdb processed the RT-PCR reads anew with MiXCR; each CDR3 protein has one entry. The repertoire consists of over 650,000 distinct CDR3 sequences, with less than 20% occurring once and the leading ten covering 9.5% to 13%. The sequencing here drew on PBMCs from blood, taken 4 to 6 days after vaccination. The source of these receptors is a man aged 50-59 years who received an inactivated influenza vaccine.

This clonotype was picked up a small number of times. This chain joins TRBV7-8 and TRBJ2-7; D is uncertain. The CDR3 runs to 14 residues. Germline loops: CDR1 SGHVS, CDR2 FQNEAQ. Trimming cost V 1 base and J 2 bases, with 9 bases left between them. The CDR3 reads CASSLDSSPYEQYF. The CDR3 region has the DNA TGTGCCAGCAGCTTAGATTCGTCCCCCTACGAGCAGTACTTC.

In its sample, this clonotype was seen a few times. This chain links TRBV27 with TRBJ2-3; 7 nucleotides agree with TRBD2. Unmatched junction bases numbered 16, after V lost 6 bases and J lost 4 bases. Germline CDR1 is MNHEY and CDR2 is SMNVEV (reference sequence). This CDR3 spans 17 amino acids. Here the CDR3 reads CASSQLGRTSWADTQYF. The CDR3 nucleotides are TGTGCCAGCAGCCAATTGGGTAGGACTAGTTGGGCAGATACGCAGTATTTT.

V usage is TRBV12-3 or TRBV12-4 and J usage is TRBJ2-7, with 9 bases lining up with TRBD2. This CDR3 region has 13 residues. V dropped 6 bases and J dropped 6; count of bases not matched to a gene: 6. CDR3 protein: CASRIAGDGEQYF. The CDR3 DNA is TGTGCCAGCAGAATAGCGGGAGACGGCGAGCAGTACTTC.

The chain uses TRBV6-2 or TRBV6-3 and TRBJ2-7; a possible D gene is TRBD2 (6 bases). This CDR3 region has 13 residues. From germline, CDR1 is MNHEY and CDR2 SVGEGT. The V gene lost 8 bases and the J gene lost 0 bases, with 11 bases spanning the gap. The chain's CDR3 is CASGDSPSYEQYF. The CDR3, as DNA: TGTGCCAGCGGGGACTCCCCCTCCTACGAGCAGTACTTC.

In its sample, this clonotype was seen a few times. The J gene is TRBJ1-6, the V gene TRBV5-5; D unclear. The CDR3 covers 14 residues. Trimming cost V 3 bases and J 11 bases, with 15 bases left between them. Per the germline V gene, CDR1 is SGHKS and CDR2 is YYEKEE (reference sequence). For the CDR3, the DNA is TGTGCCAGCAGCTCCAGGAACAGTATTACACCCCTCCACTTT. Translation gives CASSSRNSITPLHF.

V and J are TRBV10-3 and TRBJ2-1; 9 nucleotides agree with TRBD1. V shed 4 bases, J shed 12 bases, and the junction held 13 bases outside the gene matches. This CDR3 is 15 amino acids long. The germline V gene encodes CDR1 ENHRY and CDR2 SYGVKD. The CDR3, as DNA: TGTGCCATCAGTGTGGACAGGGGAGGGGATAGAGTGCAGTTCTTC. Translation gives CAISVDRGGDRVQFF.

This clonotype came up a few times. The rearrangement joins TRBV10-3 to TRBJ2-3, with TRBD2 matching 10 bases. The CDR3 has 16 residues. J lost 3 bases, V lost 3 bases, and 6 bases had no gene match. Germline values: CDR1 ENHRY, CDR2 SYGVKD. CDR3 nucleotides: TGTGCCATCAGTGAATCTCTAGCGGGAGCTACAGATACGCAGTATTTT. It encodes CAISESLAGATDTQYF.

This clonotype was observed many times. The V gene is TRBV29-1, the J gene TRBJ2-7; D is ambiguous. CDR1 is SQVTM, CDR2 ANQGSEA, per germline. This CDR3 is 13 amino acids long. Trimming stripped 2 bases from V and 4 bases from J, with 12 bases between. CDR3: CSVELGSPYEQYF. The CDR3 DNA is TGCAGCGTTGAATTAGGCTCTCCTTACGAGCAGTACTTC.

This clonotype occurred a few times. This sequence joins TRBV29-1 and TRBJ2-1, with 8 bases that match TRBD1. Germline trimming cut 6 bases from V and 0 bases from J; bases unmatched to any gene: 16. Per germline, CDR1 SQVTM and CDR2 ANQGSEA. The CDR3 has 18 amino acids. The DNA for the CDR3 is TGCAGCGTCACAGGGGGTGCCCTTGGACCGAGCTCCTACAATGAGCAGTTCTTC. Translating gives CSVTGGALGPSSYNEQFF.

V gene TRBV4-2 combines with J gene TRBJ1-2, with TRBD1 identical over 10 bases. Germline V gives CDR1 LGHNA, CDR2 YNFKEQ. Germline trimming cut 1 base from V and 4 bases from J; bases unmatched to any gene: 6. The CDR3 contains 16 residues. CDR3 in amino acids: CASSQGRQGAGYGYTF. The CDR3 DNA is TGTGCCAGCAGCCAAGGACGACAGGGGGCTGGCTATGGCTACACCTTC.

The V call is TRBV29-1, the J call TRBJ2-2; the match to TRBD1 covers 7 bases. This CDR3 is built from 16 residues. V was clipped by 4 bases and J by 5 bases; unmatched bases: 13. CDR1 is SQVTM and CDR2 is ANQGSEA in the germline V gene. For the CDR3, the DNA is TGCAGCGTTGGACAGGGACACACGTCGGGGACCGGGGAGCTGTTTTTT. Translation gives CSVGQGHTSGTGELFF.

The chain links TRBV6-1 to TRBJ2-7; weak D call: TRBD2 (5 bases). In germline, CDR1 is MNHNS, CDR2 SASEGT. V was clipped by 5 bases and J by 0 bases, with 14 bases between them. CDR3 length: 15 residues. CDR3 amino acids: CASSKDWPSSYEQYF. CDR3 sequence (DNA): TGTGCCAGCAGTAAGGACTGGCCAAGCTCCTACGAGCAGTACTTC.

Turning to this clonotype: This is likely a read error, given that the CDR3 carries no conserved phenylalanine or tryptophan at its end. The chain links TRBV7-2 to TRBJ2-5; 7 bases are shared with TRBD1. Germline lookup yields CDR1 SGHTA and CDR2 FQGNSA. The CDR3 extends over 14 amino acids. Trimming took 6 bases from V and 4 from J; bases not matched to a gene: 8. DNA of the CDR3: TGTGCCAGCAGTTCCCCCCACAGGGGAGAGACCCAGTACCTC. This codes for CASSSPHRGETQYL.